What follows are 8 T cell receptor beta chains derived from one specimen sequenced in a study of CD8+ T cells in alopecia areata. Treatment denoted: oral pan-JAK inhibitor, 5-10 mg twice daily. Reverse transcribed after extraction, RNA yielded cDNA as the sequencing template. The data were produced by immunoSEQ multiplex PCR, yet TCRdb's version contains in-frame clones alone and is incomplete. The sample shows about 76,000 clones, approximately 29% of them seen only once. Source: CD8+ T cells sorted from blood, taken at week 4, from a patient treated with tofacitinib. The receptors were sampled from a human donor with alopecia areata.

The rearrangement uses TRBV7-2 and TRBJ2-2; 12 nucleotides align to TRBD2. The trim removed 1 base at V and 6 bases at J, leaving 0 bases unmatched. CDR1 and CDR2 from the germline V gene are SGHTA and FQGNSA. The CDR3 length is 15 residues. The CDR3 nucleotides are TGTGCCAGCAGCTTAGGACTAGCGGGAGCCGGGGAGCTGTTTTTT. Encoded protein: CASSLGLAGAGELFF.

This clone was detected a few times. The chain links TRBV30 to TRBJ2-1, with D hard to call. This CDR3 has 14 amino acids. The V end was cut by 4 bases, the J end by 0 bases, with 10 bases between. Germline loops: CDR1 GTSNPN, CDR2 SVGIG (reference sequence). CDR3 amino acids: CAWIEGSSYNEQFF. The CDR3 DNA is TGTGCCTGGATAGAAGGTTCCTCCTACAATGAGCAGTTCTTC.

The rearrangement links TRBV2 to TRBJ2-1; 9 bases fit TRBD1. Trimming at V came to 4 bases and at J to 5 bases, leaving 12 bases not matched to a gene. The V gene's germline CDR1 is SNHLY and CDR2 FYNNEI. The CDR3 runs 17 residues. Written as DNA, the CDR3 is TGTGCCAGCAGTGTAGTCAAGGGACAGGGCTTCGACAATGAGCAGTTCTTC. As protein: CASSVVKGQGFDNEQFF.

The genes are TRBV29-1 and TRBJ2-2, with 7 bases lining up with TRBD2. The V gene's germline CDR1 is SQVTM and CDR2 ANQGSEA. CDR3 size: 13 residues. V trimming: 5 bases; J trimming: 5 bases; junction bases outside the gene matches: 5. The DNA for the CDR3 is TGCAGCGTTACGGGACTATTTACCGGGGAGCTGTTTTTT. Translated: CSVTGLFTGELFF.

The table lists this clone with a few counts. The chain has TRBV29-1 and TRBJ2-7, with TRBD1 as a possible D gene (7 bases). Trimming cost V 0 bases and J 9 bases, with 18 bases left between them. Germline V gene lookup returns CDR1 SQVTM and CDR2 ANQGSEA. This CDR3 region has 14 residues. CDR3 coding DNA: TGCAGCGTTGAAGAAGGCAGGGGGGCAGAAGGGCAGTACTTC. Its protein product is CSVEEGRGAEGQYF.

This chain links TRBV7-9 with TRBJ2-1; D uncertain. CDR1 is SEHNR, CDR2 FQNEAQ, per germline (reference sequence). The length of the CDR3 is 13 residues. Between the trimmed V and J ends, which lost 5 bases and 3 bases, there was a span of 8 bases. In DNA form, the CDR3 reads TGTGCCAGCAGCCAGACTCGCTACAATGAGCAGTTCTTC. Its protein product is CASSQTRYNEQFF.

The chain links TRBV7-8 to TRBJ2-2; D is uncertain. V gave up 4 bases and J gave up 4 bases, with 13 bases separating them. CDR1 is SGHVS, CDR2 FQNEAQ, per germline. This CDR3 region has 15 residues. DNA for the CDR3: TGTGCCAGCAGCTCCTTAGGAAAACCCACCGGGGAGCTGTTTTTT. Translating it yields CASSSLGKPTGELFF.

This clone was found many times. The chain is built from TRBV28 and TRBJ2-7; TRBD2 might be the D (5 bases). Trimming shortened V by 5 bases and J by 2 bases, and 10 bases separated the two germline ends. There are 13 residues in the CDR3. Per the germline V gene, CDR1 is MDHEN and CDR2 is SYDVKM. CDR3 residues: CASSPAGAYEQYF. CDR3 sequence (DNA): TGTGCCAGCAGTCCCGCCGGGGCCTACGAGCAGTACTTC.